This entry lists 6 T cell receptor beta chains sequenced from one sample in a study of cytomegalovirus exposure and HLA in healthy donors. 60 Vbeta and 13 Jbeta primers were used in PCR. The protocol was immunoSEQ multiplex PCR, while the TCRdb copy is restricted to in-frame clones and leaves out a portion. Seen here are 150,000 or so clones, around two thirds observed once, and the top ten hold 10%. Source material: PBMCs. All receptors derive from a man aged 30 to 45 in good health and CMV-seropositive.

This clone appeared once. The chain employs TRBV30 and TRBJ2-7; 7 bases match TRBD2. The germline V gene encodes CDR1 GTSNPN and CDR2 SVGIG (reference sequence). J was trimmed by 3 bases and V by 4 bases; bases with no gene match: 15. The length of the CDR3 is 16 residues. The CDR3 DNA sequence: TGTGCCTGGACTACCCAAATGGGGCCGGGGGGCTACGAGCAGTACTTC. It specifies CAWTTQMGPGGYEQYF.

The chain joins TRBV7-2 to TRBJ2-7, with 9 positions matching TRBD1. This CDR3 spans 14 amino acids. Per the germline V gene, CDR1 is SGHTA and CDR2 is FQGNSA. J was trimmed by 4 bases and V by 1 base; bases with no gene match: 2. CDR3 nucleotide sequence: TGTGCCAGCAGCTTAGGGGACAGGGTTTACGAGCAGTACTTC. It is translated as CASSLGDRVYEQYF.

CDR3 loop: CASSFPTGYNYGYTF. The CDR3 region has the DNA TGTGCCAGCAGTTTCCCGACAGGCTATAACTATGGCTACACCTTC. The V gene is TRBV28, the J gene TRBJ1-2; D is perhaps TRBD1 (6 bases). The CDR3 has 15 residues. The germline V and J ends were trimmed by 3 bases and 1 base, with 12 bases remaining between them. In germline, CDR1 is MDHEN, CDR2 SYDVKM.

V usage is TRBV6-6 and J usage is TRBJ2-7; 8 bases map to TRBD2. The germline V gene encodes CDR1 MNHNY and CDR2 SVGAGI (reference sequence). Trimming took 1 base from V and 2 from J; bases not matched to a gene: 4. The length of the CDR3 is 15 residues. This CDR3 reads CASSYLEREPYEQYF. The DNA of the CDR3 is TGTGCCAGCAGTTACTTGGAGCGGGAGCCCTACGAGCAGTACTTC.

The chain is built from TRBV7-7 and TRBJ2-1; a possible D gene is TRBD1 (6 bases). CDR3 length equals 13 residues. The V gene's germline CDR1 is SSHAT and CDR2 FNYEAQ (reference sequence). Deletions cut 3 bases from V and 9 bases from J, with 12 bases between. Here the CDR3 DNA reads TGTGCCAGCAGCTTGAAGAGGGGGTTTGAGCAGTTCTTC. Amino acids: CASSLKRGFEQFF.

V gene TRBV2 combines with J gene TRBJ1-4; D might be TRBD1 (6 bases). The CDR3 length is 14 residues. Trimming left V 7 bases short and J 7 bases short, with 16 bases between. Germline-derived CDR1 and CDR2 are SNHLY and FYNNEI. CDR3 sequence (DNA): TGTGCCAGCAACTTAGGGGGTGGAGGTGAAAAACTGTTTTTT. Translating it yields CASNLGGGGEKLFF.